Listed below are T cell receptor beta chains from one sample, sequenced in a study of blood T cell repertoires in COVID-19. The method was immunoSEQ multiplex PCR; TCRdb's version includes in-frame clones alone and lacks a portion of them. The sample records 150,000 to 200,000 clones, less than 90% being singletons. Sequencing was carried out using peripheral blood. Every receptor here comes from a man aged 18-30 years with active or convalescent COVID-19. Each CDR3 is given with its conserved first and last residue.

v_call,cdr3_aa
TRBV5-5,CASSPFGHVTDTDTQYF
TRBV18,CASSLGQGSDEQYF
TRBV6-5,CASNTGTGGGDTQYF
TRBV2,CASSGGPGDGQPQHF
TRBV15,CATSRDLQGLHEKLFF
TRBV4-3,CASSQDGGAPKNIQYF
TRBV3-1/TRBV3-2,CASSQDYLSGGPIYF
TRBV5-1,CASSLAAGLAGGYEQYF
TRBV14,CASSQEGLGHYNSPLHF
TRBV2,CASSPGTGDTYGYTF
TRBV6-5,CASSYRGQSYEQYF
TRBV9,CASSATSGAHNEQFF
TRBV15,CATSRDYAGGTEAFF
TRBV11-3,CASSLGAGEIYEQYF
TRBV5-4,CASRSGQGASGANVLTF
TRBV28,CASSFLTRTASNQPQHF
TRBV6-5,CATQGQGLDSPLHF
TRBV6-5,CASSYGRTGRGYTF
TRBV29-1,CSVYFLIGLAGHGDNEQFF
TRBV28,CASSLPGQGSVGAFF
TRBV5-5,CASSRTSDGSYEQYF
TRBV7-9,CASSSLTGGNTGELFF
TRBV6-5,CASRGQQNTGELFF
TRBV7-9,CASSQTGTARETQYF
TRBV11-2,CASSLTGRSNSPLHF
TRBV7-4,CASSLGAGGNTIYF